This T cell receptor (beta chain) was identified in a study of response to subunit inactivated influenza vaccine. Findings and limits, study-wide: Researchers suggested that each seasonal influenza vaccination recruits few new T cells.

In TCRdb, the RT-PCR reads were re-called with MiXCR into one record per CDR3 protein. Of under 950,000 distinct CDR3 sequences listed, over 20% are singletons. This CDR3 is built from 14 residues. Looked up from germline, CDR1 is SGDLS and CDR2 is YYNGEE. Trimming took 0 bases from V and 5 from J; bases not matched to a gene: 3. Remarks on this clonotype: Its antigen remains unknown.

This sequence joins TRBV9 and TRBJ2-3; 7 nucleotides match TRBD2. The TCR originated in a man in his fifties who received an inactivated influenza vaccine. This sample comprised PBMCs from blood, obtained approximately 5 days after vaccination. The CDR3 here is CASSVGLAVDTQYF. CDR3 DNA sequence: TGTGCCAGCAGCGTAGGGCTAGCGGTAGATACGCAGTATTTT. The variable domain in full, completed from reference TRBV9 and TRBJ2-3, reads DSGVTQTPKHLITATGQRVTLRCSPRSGDLSVYWYQQSLDQGLQFLIQYYNGEERAKGNILERFSAQQFPDLHSELNLSSLELGDSALYFCASSVGLAVDTQYFGPGTRLTVL.